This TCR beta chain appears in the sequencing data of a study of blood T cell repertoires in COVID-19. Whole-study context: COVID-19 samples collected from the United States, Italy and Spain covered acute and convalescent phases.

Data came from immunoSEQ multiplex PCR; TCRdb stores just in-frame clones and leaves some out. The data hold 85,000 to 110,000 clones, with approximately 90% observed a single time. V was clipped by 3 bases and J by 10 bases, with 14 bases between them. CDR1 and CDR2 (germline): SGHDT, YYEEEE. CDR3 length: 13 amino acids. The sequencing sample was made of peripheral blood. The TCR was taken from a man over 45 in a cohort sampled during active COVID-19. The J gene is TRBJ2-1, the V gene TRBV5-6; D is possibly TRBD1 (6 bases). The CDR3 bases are TGTGCCAGCAGCTGGGGAAGACAGGCCGAGCAGTTCTTC. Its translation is CASSWGRQAEQFF.